This T cell receptor (beta chain) stems from a study of graft-versus-host responses after intestinal transplantation. In the study overall: Every one of the recipients received anti-thymocyte globulin induction and afterwards took tacrolimus and steroids for about 3 years.

CDR1 and CDR2 from the germline V gene are PRHDT and FYEKMQ (reference sequence). J was trimmed by 6 bases and V by 5 bases; bases with no gene match: 9. This CDR3 comprises 15 residues. Concerning this clone itself: Its specificity is unknown.

The study, taken as a whole, reports: There were GvH clones found in recipient marrow, and some of them appeared first in ileum or blood. Patients who carried graft-donor T cell macrochimerism also had high graft-versus-host to host-versus-graft clonal ratios in their allografts.

TCRdb keeps only in-frame clones here, not all; method: immunoSEQ multiplex PCR. The table lists about 71,000 clones, 90% of them singletons, with approximately 1.3% in the top ten. The clonotype was recovered from a human donor who received an intestinal transplant. The chain is built from TRBV13 and TRBJ1-2, with 10 nucleotides matching TRBD1. Source: unstimulated CD8+ T cells sorted from spleen or lymph node cells, taken before intestinal transplant. This chain's CDR3 is CASSPTGQGGDGYTF. Written as DNA, the CDR3 is TGTGCCAGCAGCCCCACCGGACAGGGGGGGGATGGCTACACCTTC.